These 13 T cell receptor beta chains came from one sample sequenced in a study of T cell changes during pregnancy in multiple sclerosis (dated by TCRdb to 2018 to 2020). Libraries were built with the immunoSEQ multiplex PCR assay. TCRdb obtained this table from immuneACCESS and retained in-frame rearrangements with V and J assigned. These tables miss some clones; where compared with another copy, unresolved V genes account for less than half of the shortfall, and the remainder is unexplained. The sample table lists some 94,000 clones, more than 85% of them with a count of one. The ten largest account for less than 2% of the sample. Source: peripheral blood, taken in the first trimester of pregnancy. Source of these receptors: a female donor with multiple sclerosis, enrolled in a pregnancy study.

This clone was found once. One end of the junction does not line up with germline, which may come from a read error. This sequence joins TRBV6-1 and TRBJ1-6, with D unresolved. This CDR3 is 14 amino acids long. Germline V gene data show CDR1 as MNHNS and CDR2 as SASEGT. The CDR3 protein is CASSEAHTNSPLHF. In DNA form, the CDR3 reads TGTGCCAGCAGCGAAGCGCACACCAATTCACCCCTCCACTTT.

The chain has TRBV12-5 and TRBJ2-7; 9 bases align to TRBD2. Looked up from germline, CDR1 is LGHNT and CDR2 is FRNRAP. The trim removed 8 bases at V and 2 bases at J, leaving 25 bases unmatched. This CDR3 region has 20 residues. The CDR3 DNA is TGTGCTAGTCCCCTTCTTGGCGGGGCTTTGACTAGCGGATATCCCTACGAGCAGTACTTC. It is translated as CASPLLGGALTSGYPYEQYF.

The chain combines TRBV6-5 with TRBJ2-2, with TRBD2 as a possible D gene (7 bases). Germline V CDR1 and CDR2: MNHEY, SVGAGI. CDR3 length: 15 amino acids. V was cut by 0 bases and J by 5 bases, with 10 bases left in between. The CDR3 reads CASSYSGGGTGELFF. CDR3 bases: TGTGCCAGCAGTTACTCGGGAGGGGGAACCGGGGAGCTGTTTTTT.

The chain recombines TRBV9 with TRBJ2-6; 7 bases line up with TRBD2. CDR1 is SGDLS and CDR2 is YYNGEE in the germline V gene. V was pared by 3 bases and J by 0 bases, with 9 bases of the junction left unmatched. This CDR3 is built from 18 residues. CDR3 amino acids: CASSERPGRNSGANVLTF. CDR3 nucleotides: TGTGCCAGCAGCGAAAGACCCGGGAGGAACTCTGGGGCCAACGTCCTGACTTTC.

This clone appeared a single time. This chain connects TRBV6-6 to TRBJ2-1, with D possibly matching TRBD1 (5 bases). The V end was cut by 6 bases, the J end by 0 bases, with 15 bases between. The length of the CDR3 is 16 residues. Germline values: CDR1 MNHNY, CDR2 SVGAGI (reference sequence). This CDR3 is CASSPQDRGSYNEQFF. The CDR3 bases are TGTGCCAGCAGCCCCCAGGATAGGGGCTCCTACAATGAGCAGTTCTTC.

This clone was seen a handful of times. The rearrangement links TRBV27 to TRBJ2-7; D is undetermined. This CDR3 is built from 13 residues. Germline V gene data show CDR1 as MNHEY and CDR2 as SMNVEV (reference sequence). Trimming left V 2 bases short and J 5 bases short, with 10 bases between. The CDR3 DNA follows: TGTGCCAGCAGTTTAAGCAGGTTGAACGAGCAGTACTTC. It encodes CASSLSRLNEQYF.

The chain uses TRBV7-9 and TRBJ2-1; D unclear. V was pared by 5 bases and J by 0 bases, with 14 bases between. The CDR3 is 16 residues long. The germline V gene has CDR1 SEHNR and CDR2 FQNEAQ (reference sequence). CDR3 sequence: CASSPPGLGSYNEQFF. CDR3 in DNA: TGTGCCAGCAGCCCCCCCGGCCTAGGCTCCTACAATGAGCAGTTCTTC.

This rearrangement joins TRBV5-1 to TRBJ2-6; D remains ambiguous. The CDR3 totals 16 residues. Germline V gives CDR1 SGHRS, CDR2 YFSETQ. Trimming removed 4 bases from V and 1 base from J, with 12 bases in between. The CDR3 coding sequence is TGCGCCAGCAGCCTACCTCCGTCTTCTGGGGCCAACGTCCTGACTTTC. Its translation is CASSLPPSSGANVLTF. Variable domain in full (rest from reference TRBV5-1 and TRBJ2-6): KAGVTQTPRYLIKTRGQQVTLSCSPISGHRSVSWYQQTPGQGLQFLFEYFSETQRNKGNFPGRFSGRQFSNSRSEMNVSTLELGDSALYLCASSLPPSSGANVLTFGAGSRLTVL.

This chain uses TRBV21-1 with TRBJ2-7; no check of the table's D call, TRBD2, against the DNA was made. TRBV21-1 corresponds to a pseudogene. The CDR3 is made up of 15 amino acids. CDR3 sequence: CARTGTSWSSYEQYF. CDR3 in DNA: TGTGCCAGAACCGGGACTAGCTGGAGCTCCTACGAGCAGTACTTC.

In its sample, this clone was seen a few times. The J gene is TRBJ1-5, the V gene TRBV21-1; TRBD1, the table's D call, was not compared with the DNA. TRBV21-1 is listed as a pseudogene. The length of the CDR3 is 15 residues. CDR3 DNA sequence: TGTGCCAGCAGCAAAGAGGGTGACAGGGATCAGCCCCAGCATTTT. Residues: CASSKEGDRDQPQHF.

CDR3 in amino acids: CASSLAVTQYF. The CDR3 nucleotides are TGTGCCAGCAGCTTGGCCGTCACGCAGTATTTT. This rearrangement joins TRBV5-6 to TRBJ2-3, with unresolved D. The CDR3 runs 11 residues. Germline CDR1 is SGHDT and CDR2 is YYEEEE. V was pared by 0 bases and J by 9 bases, with 5 bases between. The entire variable domain, with the rest obtained from reference TRBV5-6 and TRBJ2-3, is as follows: DAGVTQSPTHLIKTRGQQVTLRCSPKSGHDTVSWYQQALGQGPQFIFQYYEEEERQRGNFPDRFSGHQFPNYSSELNVNALLLGDSALYLCASSLAVTQYFGPGTRLTVL.

This clone was detected only a few times. The V and J genes are TRBV5-4 and TRBJ2-2; possible D gene TRBD1, 7 bases. The V gene's germline CDR1 is SGHNT and CDR2 YYREEE (reference sequence). V was trimmed by 4 bases and J by 1 base, leaving 11 bases between them. The CDR3 has 15 amino acids. Here the CDR3 DNA reads TGTGCCAGCAGCGCGGGACAGCAGAACACCGGGGAGCTGTTTTTT. Amino acid sequence: CASSAGQQNTGELFF. Supplemented by reference TRBV5-4 and TRBJ2-2, the full variable domain reads ETGVTQSPTHLIKTRGQQVTLRCSSQSGHNTVSWYQQALGQGPQFIFQYYREEENGRGNFPPRFSGLQFPNYSSELNVNALELDDSALYLCASSAGQQNTGELFFGEGSRLTVL.

The genes are TRBV7-2 and TRBJ2-1; tentative D call: TRBD2 (5 bases). The germline V gene encodes CDR1 SGHTA and CDR2 FQGNSA. This CDR3 has 17 amino acids. V lost 5 bases to trimming and J lost 8 bases, with 25 bases between them. CDR3: CASSRIAGAAPPDEQFF. The CDR3 nucleotides are TGTGCCAGCAGCCGAATTGCAGGAGCGGCCCCCCCGGATGAGCAGTTCTTC.